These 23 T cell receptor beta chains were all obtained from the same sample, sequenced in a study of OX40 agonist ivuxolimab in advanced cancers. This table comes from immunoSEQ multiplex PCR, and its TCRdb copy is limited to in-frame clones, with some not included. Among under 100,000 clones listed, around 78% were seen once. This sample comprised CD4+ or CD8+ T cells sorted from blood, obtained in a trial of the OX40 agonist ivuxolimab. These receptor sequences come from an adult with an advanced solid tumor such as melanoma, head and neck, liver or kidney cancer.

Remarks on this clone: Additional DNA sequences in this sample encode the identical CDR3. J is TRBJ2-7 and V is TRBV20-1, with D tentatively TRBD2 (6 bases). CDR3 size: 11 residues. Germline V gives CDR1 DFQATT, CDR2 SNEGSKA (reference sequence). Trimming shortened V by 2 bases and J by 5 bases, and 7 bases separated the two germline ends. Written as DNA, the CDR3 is TGCAGTGCTAGAAGCGGGCACGAGCAGTACTTC. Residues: CSARSGHEQYF.

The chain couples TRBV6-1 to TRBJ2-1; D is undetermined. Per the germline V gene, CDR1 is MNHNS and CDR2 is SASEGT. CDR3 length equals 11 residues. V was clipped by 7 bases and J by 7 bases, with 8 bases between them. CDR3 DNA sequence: TGTGCCAGCAACGTAGGAAATGAGCAGTTCTTC. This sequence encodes CASNVGNEQFF.

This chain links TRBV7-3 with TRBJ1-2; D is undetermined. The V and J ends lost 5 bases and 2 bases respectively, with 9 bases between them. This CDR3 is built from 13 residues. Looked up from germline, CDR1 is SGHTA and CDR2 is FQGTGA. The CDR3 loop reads CASSPGENYGYTF. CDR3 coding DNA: TGTGCCAGCAGCCCAGGAGAAAACTATGGCTACACCTTC.

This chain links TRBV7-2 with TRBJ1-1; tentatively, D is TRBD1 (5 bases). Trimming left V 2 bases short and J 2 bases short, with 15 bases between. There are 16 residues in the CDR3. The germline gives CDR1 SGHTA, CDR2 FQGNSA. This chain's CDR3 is CASSLSPGRRNTEAFF. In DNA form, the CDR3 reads TGTGCCAGCAGCTTATCCCCAGGGAGGAGAAACACTGAAGCTTTCTTT.

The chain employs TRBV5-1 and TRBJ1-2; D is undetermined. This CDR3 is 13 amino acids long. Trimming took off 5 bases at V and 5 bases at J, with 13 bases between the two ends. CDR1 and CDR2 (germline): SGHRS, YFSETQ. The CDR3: CASRPDKEYGYTF. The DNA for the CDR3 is TGCGCCAGCAGGCCCGATAAGGAGTATGGCTACACCTTC.

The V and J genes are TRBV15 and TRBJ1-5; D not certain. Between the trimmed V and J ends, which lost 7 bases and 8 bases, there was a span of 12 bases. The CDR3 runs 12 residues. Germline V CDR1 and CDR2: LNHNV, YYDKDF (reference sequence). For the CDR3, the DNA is TGTGCCACCAAGACGGGCGATGAGCCCCAGCATTTT. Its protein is CATKTGDEPQHF.

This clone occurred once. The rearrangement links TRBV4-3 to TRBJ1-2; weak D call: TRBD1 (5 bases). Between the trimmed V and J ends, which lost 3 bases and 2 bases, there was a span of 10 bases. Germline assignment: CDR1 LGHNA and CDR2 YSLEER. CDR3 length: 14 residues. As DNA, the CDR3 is TGCGCCAGCAGCCAGGACACCAGAAACTATGGCTACACCTTC. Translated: CASSQDTRNYGYTF.

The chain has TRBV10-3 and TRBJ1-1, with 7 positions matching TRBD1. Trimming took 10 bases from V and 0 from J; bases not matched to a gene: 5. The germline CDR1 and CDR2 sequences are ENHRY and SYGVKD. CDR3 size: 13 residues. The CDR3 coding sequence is TGTGCCACCAGGGACAGCATGAACACTGAAGCTTTCTTT. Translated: CATRDSMNTEAFF.

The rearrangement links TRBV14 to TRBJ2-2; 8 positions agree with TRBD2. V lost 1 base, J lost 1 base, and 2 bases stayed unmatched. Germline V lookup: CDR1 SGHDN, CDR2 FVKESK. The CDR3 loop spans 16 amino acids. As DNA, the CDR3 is TGTGCCAGCAGCCAAGTTAGCGGGGTGAACACCGGGGAGCTGTTTTTT. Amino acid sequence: CASSQVSGVNTGELFF.

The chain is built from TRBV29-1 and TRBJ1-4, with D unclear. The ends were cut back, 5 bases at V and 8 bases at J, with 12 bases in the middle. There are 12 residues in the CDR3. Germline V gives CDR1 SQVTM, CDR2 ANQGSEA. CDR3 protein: CSVPGAGEKLFF. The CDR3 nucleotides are TGCAGCGTTCCTGGAGCCGGGGAAAAACTGTTTTTT.

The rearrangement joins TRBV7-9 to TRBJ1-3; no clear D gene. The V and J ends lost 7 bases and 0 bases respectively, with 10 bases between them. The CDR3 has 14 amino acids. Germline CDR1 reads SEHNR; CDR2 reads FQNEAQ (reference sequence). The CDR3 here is CASIRESSGNTIYF. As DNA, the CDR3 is TGTGCCAGCATTAGGGAAAGCTCTGGAAACACCATATATTTT.

CDR3 loop: CASSLVGLAGGQETQYF. CDR3 coding DNA: TGCGCCAGCAGCTTGGTTGGGTTAGCGGGGGGCCAAGAGACCCAGTACTTC. The chain carries TRBV5-1 and TRBJ2-5; the match to TRBD2 covers 10 bases. The V gene's germline CDR1 is SGHRS and CDR2 YFSETQ. This CDR3 spans 17 amino acids. Trimming at V came to 0 bases and at J to 1 base, leaving 6 bases not matched to a gene.

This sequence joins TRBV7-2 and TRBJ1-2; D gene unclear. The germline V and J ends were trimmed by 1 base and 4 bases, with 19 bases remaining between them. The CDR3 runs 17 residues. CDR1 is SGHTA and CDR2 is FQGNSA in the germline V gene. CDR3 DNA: TGTGCCAGCAGCTTAGGTTTGTCGCTCACAACCCCCTATGGCTACACCTTC. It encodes CASSLGLSLTTPYGYTF.

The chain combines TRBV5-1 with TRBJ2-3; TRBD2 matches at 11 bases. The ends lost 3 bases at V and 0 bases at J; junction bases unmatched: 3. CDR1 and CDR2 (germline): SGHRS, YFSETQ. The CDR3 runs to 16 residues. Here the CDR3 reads CASSSIAGGSTDTQYF. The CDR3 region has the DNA TGCGCCAGCAGCTCGATAGCGGGGGGGAGCACAGATACGCAGTATTTT.

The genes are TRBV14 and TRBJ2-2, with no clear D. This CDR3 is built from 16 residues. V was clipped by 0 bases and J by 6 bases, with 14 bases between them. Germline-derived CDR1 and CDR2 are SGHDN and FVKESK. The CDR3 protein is CASSQDLDVAAGELFF. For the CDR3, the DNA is TGTGCCAGCAGCCAAGATCTAGATGTAGCCGCCGGGGAGCTGTTTTTT.

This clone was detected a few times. CDR3 DNA: TGTGCCAGCAGTATGTGGGCCGAGACTCGGGCTTTCTTT. As protein: CASSMWAETRAFF. V usage is TRBV25-1 and J usage is TRBJ1-1; D ambiguous. The V gene's germline CDR1 is MGHDK and CDR2 SYGVNS. This CDR3 spans 13 amino acids. The ends were cut back, 5 bases at V and 11 bases at J, with 18 bases in the middle. Using reference TRBV25-1 and TRBJ1-1 for the parts outside the CDR3, the full variable domain is EADIYQTPRYLVIGTGKKITLECSQTMGHDKMYWYQQDPGMELHLIHYSYGVNSTEKGDLSSESTVSRIRTEHFPLTLESARPSHTSQYLCASSMWAETRAFFGQGTRLTVV.

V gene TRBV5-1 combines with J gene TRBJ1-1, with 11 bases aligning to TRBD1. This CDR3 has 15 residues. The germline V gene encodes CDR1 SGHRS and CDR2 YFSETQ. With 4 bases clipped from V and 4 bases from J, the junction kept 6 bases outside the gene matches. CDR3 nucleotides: TGCGCCAGCAGCGGACAGGGGGCGCGGGGCACTGAAGCTTTCTTT. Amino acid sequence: CASSGQGARGTEAFF.

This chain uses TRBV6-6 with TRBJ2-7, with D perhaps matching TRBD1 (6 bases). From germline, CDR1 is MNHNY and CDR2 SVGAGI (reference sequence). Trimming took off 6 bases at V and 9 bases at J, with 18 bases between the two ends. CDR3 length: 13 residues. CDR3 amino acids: CASSLSGELGQYF. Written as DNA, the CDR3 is TGTGCCAGCAGCCTGTCAGGGGAATTGGGGCAGTACTTC.

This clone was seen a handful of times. In DNA form, the CDR3 reads TGTGCCAGCAGTGAAAACGTTCAGGGGGCTGACTATGGCTACACCTTC. This sequence encodes CASSENVQGADYGYTF. V and J are TRBV6-1 and TRBJ1-2; 8 bases are shared with TRBD1. In germline, CDR1 is MNHNS, CDR2 SASEGT. The CDR3 runs to 16 residues. V dropped 2 bases and J dropped 3; count of bases not matched to a gene: 8.

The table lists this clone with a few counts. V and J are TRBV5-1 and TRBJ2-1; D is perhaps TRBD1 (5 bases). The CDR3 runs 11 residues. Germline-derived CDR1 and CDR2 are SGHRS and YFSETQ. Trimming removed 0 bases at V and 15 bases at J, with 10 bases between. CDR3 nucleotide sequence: TGCGCCAGCAGCTTGGCCTCCCAGGGGTTCTTC. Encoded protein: CASSLASQGFF.

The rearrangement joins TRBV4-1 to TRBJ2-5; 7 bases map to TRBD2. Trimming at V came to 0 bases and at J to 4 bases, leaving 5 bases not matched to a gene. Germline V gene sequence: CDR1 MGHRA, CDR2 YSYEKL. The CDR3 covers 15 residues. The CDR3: CASSQDTGGRETQYF. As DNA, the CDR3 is TGCGCCAGCAGCCAAGATACGGGAGGACGAGAGACCCAGTACTTC.

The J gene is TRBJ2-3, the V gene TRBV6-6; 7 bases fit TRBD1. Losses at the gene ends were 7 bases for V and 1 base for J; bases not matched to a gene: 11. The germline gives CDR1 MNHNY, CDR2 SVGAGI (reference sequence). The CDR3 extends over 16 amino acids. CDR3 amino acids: CASILRYRGGTDTQYF. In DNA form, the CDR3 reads TGTGCCAGCATTTTAAGGTACAGGGGAGGCACAGATACGCAGTATTTT.

The CDR3 reads CASSLGGTQSSQYF. The CDR3 DNA reads as TGTGCCAGCAGCTTAGGGGGGACCCAGAGTTCGCAGTATTTT. The genes are TRBV7-8 and TRBJ2-3; D could derive from TRBD1 or TRBD2 (5 bases each). This CDR3 is 14 amino acids long. From germline, CDR1 is SGHVS and CDR2 FQNEAQ. V lost 1 base to trimming and J lost 10 bases, with 15 bases between them.